This entry concerns a single TCR beta chain. The target of this receptor is not known. Base qualities are missing; no much larger clone stands one base away. CDR1 and CDR2 were assigned from the germline V gene (reference sequence) as MNHEY and SMNVEV. V loses 6 bases, J loses 2 bases, and the germline ends lie 13 bases apart. CDR3 length: 14 amino acids, cysteine to phenylalanine. Here the CDR3 DNA is all that survives: 42 bases in frame from base 1. TCRbeta CDR3 regions were amplified from genomic DNA by means of the immunoSEQ Assay, a bias-controlled multiplex PCR. The source study handled its data this way. The number of nucleated cells in each sample was estimated by amplification of reference gene primers within the assay. Sequence reads were collapsed and filtered to measure the absolute abundance of every unique TCRbeta CDR3 rearrangement. For each sample, productive Simpson clonality was calculated as the square root of Simpson's diversity index over productive rearrangements. This immuneACCESS table, as held by TCRdb, lists in-frame sequences with V and J called but not all clones. Of the missing ones, under half trace to an unresolved V gene in checked studies; the others have no known cause. V and J calls and clone size follow that table, whereas D and trimming were derived from the DNA. This sample gives about 400,000 clones in total; roughly 89% of them show up just once. The top ten clonotypes cover about 1.8% of the sample.

Participants in the prospective study were enrolled through a virtual design, were aged roughly 18 to 100 years, and lived in 24 United States geographic areas. Cohort assignment in the prospective study relied on participant-reported clinical history from a screening survey and a study questionnaire. Recovered participants in ImmuneRACE Cohort 3 were defined as having two consecutive negative NP/OP PCR tests, clearance from a healthcare professional, or resolution of symptoms. Each participant in the prospective study had whole blood, serum and a nasopharyngeal or oropharyngeal swab collected by mobile phlebotomists. Participants in the prospective study had the option to provide additional blood draws and questionnaires over a roughly 2-month period. Before DNA extraction, prospective study blood samples were shipped either frozen or at room temperature. The data were taken from a study of blood T cell repertoires in COVID-19 (dated by TCRdb to between 2020 and 2021). About the study as a whole: Samples covering the acute and convalescent phases of COVID-19 were provided by collaborators in the United States, Italy and Spain. A freely available public database, intended as a resource for researchers studying the immune response to SARS-CoV-2, is where the repertoires were released. Deeply sampled blood TCRbeta repertoires from subjects exposed to, actively infected with, or recovered from COVID-19 were included in the dataset. The samples were drawn from the first 160 participants of the ongoing ImmuneRACE study and from 1,254 subjects provided by 6 global collaborators. Sample metadata almost always included a de-identified subject ID, COVID-19 status, age in years and sex. The material from the prospective study consisted of cDNA or gDNA derived from T cells, B-cell-depleted T cells, or PBMCs. Where available, HLA class I and class II types were obtained from metadata supplied by the sample provider rather than from assay-based typing.

Study-level results and caveats: The quantity of clinical and demographic metadata differed by source and by participant and was supplied without curation.

The chain employs TRBV27 and TRBJ1-2; a weak D assignment points to TRBD1 (6 bases agree). This receptor was taken from a woman under 40 who had recovered from COVID-19. Sequencing input: PBMCs or T cells enriched from blood (not recorded which). In nucleotide form, the sequence is TGTGCCAGCAGACCCCGTGACAGGAACTATGGCTACACCTTC. Its protein reads: CASRPRDRNYGYTF.